These T cell receptor beta chains were read from a single sample in a study of blood T cell repertoires in COVID-19. Only in-frame clones appear in the TCRdb table, and some are missing; sequencing was by immunoSEQ multiplex PCR. The table has about 350,000 clones, around 91% seen once. The sequencing input was peripheral blood. Receptors originate from a young woman who had recovered from COVID-19. CDR3s include the opening cysteine and the closing phenylalanine or tryptophan. The D gene is left open where the match is weak. A row's size may be missing; if present it is once, few, many or a size class.

v_call	j_call	clone_size	d_call	cdr3_nt	cdr3_aa
TRBV6-2/TRBV6-3	TRBJ2-5	.	TRBD2	TGTGCCAGCAGTTACCCACTGGCGGGAGCGTACCAAGAGACCCAGTACTTC	CASSYPLAGAYQETQYF
TRBV6-2/TRBV6-3	TRBJ1-4	.	.	TGTGCCAGCAGTTACCCCGCGGGATCCTTCGGTGAAAAACTGTTTTTT	CASSYPAGSFGEKLFF
TRBV18	TRBJ1-4	once	TRBD1	TGTGCCAGCTCACCGACAACAGGGGCCCTTAATGAAAAACTGTTTTTT	CASSPTTGALNEKLFF
TRBV6-6	TRBJ1-2	.	.	TGTGCCAGCAGTCGAAATCCCAGGGTTAACTATGGCTACACCTTC	CASSRNPRVNYGYTF
TRBV19	TRBJ2-1	.	TRBD2	TGTGCCAGTAGTAGACTAGCGGGAGGGTACAATGAGCAGTTCTTC	CASSRLAGGYNEQFF
TRBV7-2	TRBJ1-3	.	.	TGTGCCAGCAGCTTAGTCCCGGGACTATACTCTGGAAACACCATATATTTT	CASSLVPGLYSGNTIYF
TRBV19	TRBJ1-5	once	.	TGTGCCAGTAGTATAGAGCGGGGGAGGATGAATCAGCCCCAGCATTTT	CASSIERGRMNQPQHF
TRBV9	TRBJ2-3	.	TRBD2	TGTGCCAGCAGCGTCGCCCCCGCGGGGGGGGCGGGCACAGATACGCAGTATTTT	CASSVAPAGGAGTDTQYF
TRBV5-1	TRBJ2-1	few	TRBD1	TGCGCCAGCAGCCCCCTGGGACAGACTTTTGATGAGCAGTTCTTC	CASSPLGQTFDEQFF
TRBV15	TRBJ1-3	.	TRBD1	TGTGCCACCAGCAGAGATCGGGTTCAGGGGGCTGGAAACACCATATATTTT	CATSRDRVQGAGNTIYF
TRBV5-1	TRBJ2-1	.	TRBD2	TGCGCCAGCAGCTCGACTAGCGGGAGTCACAATGAGCAGTTCTTC	CASSSTSGSHNEQFF
TRBV6-5	TRBJ1-2	.	.	TGTGCCAGCAGTTACTCTCAAACAGGGATGAACTATGGCTACACCTTC	CASSYSQTGMNYGYTF
TRBV4-3	TRBJ2-3	once	.	TGCGCCAGCAGCCAAGTACCCATCGGCGGGTCTAGCACAGATACGCAGTATTTT	CASSQVPIGGSSTDTQYF
TRBV5-1	TRBJ2-5	once	TRBD1	TGCGCCAGCAGCCCTGGGACAGACAACCTGGAGACCCAGTACTTC	CASSPGTDNLETQYF
TRBV19	TRBJ2-1	.	.	TGTGCCAGTAGTATAGCCCCTCCTGAGCAGTTCTTC	CASSIAPPEQFF
TRBV6-1	TRBJ2-1	.	TRBD2	TGTGCCAGCAGTGAAGCCCCCGGGTTAGCGGGAGGGAACTACAATGAGCAGTTCTTC	CASSEAPGLAGGNYNEQFF
TRBV27	TRBJ2-4	.	.	TGTGCCAGCAGTCTACTAGGGTTCGCCAAAAACATTCAGTACTTC	CASSLLGFAKNIQYF
TRBV11-2	TRBJ2-5	.	TRBD2	TGTGCCAGCAGCCCAGCGGGCGGGGGGGAGACCCAGTACTTC	CASSPAGGGETQYF
TRBV14	TRBJ2-3	once	.	TGTGCCAGCAGCCAACATACCGGACTGTCTAGCACAGATACGCAGTATTTT	CASSQHTGLSSTDTQYF
TRBV18	TRBJ2-3	.	.	TGTGCCAGCTCACCACCCCCCTTTGATACGCAGTATTTT	CASSPPPFDTQYF
TRBV2	TRBJ2-1	.	TRBD2	TGTGCCAGCAGTGTAACTAGCGGGATGGATGAGCAGTTCTTC	CASSVTSGMDEQFF
TRBV4-1	TRBJ2-2	.	.	TGCGCCAGCAGCCCAACGAGAAACACCGGGGAGCTGTTTTTT	CASSPTRNTGELFF
TRBV4-3	TRBJ1-4	once	.	TGCGCCAGCAGCCAAGCCTGGGCCCTCGGGAGCTTAAATGAAAAACTGTTTTTT	CASSQAWALGSLNEKLFF
TRBV28	TRBJ2-2	.	TRBD2	TGTGCCAGTCTAAAGGAGCTAGCGGGAGGGCCCGGGGAGCTGTTTTTT	CASLKELAGGPGELFF
TRBV7-9	TRBJ2-1	.	TRBD2	TGTGCCAGCAGCCCCCGGTGGCGGGAGGCCTTCAACAATGAGCAGTTCTTC	CASSPRWREAFNNEQFF
TRBV6-2/TRBV6-3	TRBJ2-2	once	TRBD2	TGTGCCAGCAGTTACACATTCGCGCGAGCACTAGCGGCCAACACCGGGGAGCTGTTTTTT	CASSYTFARALAANTGELFF
TRBV18	TRBJ1-2	.	TRBD1	TGTGCCAGCTCACCACCGACTGGACAGGACCTACTCTATGGCTACACCTTC	CASSPPTGQDLLYGYTF
TRBV11-2	TRBJ2-1	.	TRBD2	TGTGCCAGCAGCCTGGGGGGGAGGGCCTTTCACAGTGAGCAGTTCTTC	CASSLGGRAFHSEQFF
TRBV30	TRBJ2-1	.	TRBD2	TGTGCCTGGAGAAGGGGACTAGCGCAAAATGAGCAGTTCTTC	CAWRRGLAQNEQFF
TRBV19	TRBJ1-6	.	.	TGTGCCAGTAGGGCCCGCCAAAATTCACCCCTCCACTTT	CASRARQNSPLHF
TRBV2	TRBJ2-1	.	TRBD2	TGTGCCAGCAGTGGGGTTGTACTAGCGGTTGAGCAGTTCTTC	CASSGVVLAVEQFF
TRBV6-6	TRBJ1-2	.	TRBD1	TGTGCCAGCACTAACCACCCAGGACAGGGACGCGACTACACCTTC	CASTNHPGQGRDYTF
TRBV7-2	TRBJ2-1	.	TRBD1	TGTGCCAGCAGCGACCGGGACAGGGAATACAATGAGCAGTTCTTC	CASSDRDREYNEQFF
TRBV7-2	TRBJ2-3	.	.	TGTGCCAGCAGCTTGCCAGGGACAGATACGCAGTATTTT	CASSLPGTDTQYF
TRBV18	TRBJ1-2	.	TRBD1	TGTGCCAGCTCACCACTCGGGACAGGGGGCTCCCGGCCTGGCTACACCTTC	CASSPLGTGGSRPGYTF